The T cell receptor beta chain described here comes from a study of shared clonotypes between healthy human individuals. Methods used by the authors: From ImmunoSEQ came sequences covering only the junction and carrying no quality scores, so filtering differed. Data came from immunoSEQ multiplex PCR; TCRdb stores just in-frame clones and leaves some out. V and J calls and clone size follow that table, whereas D and trimming were derived from the DNA. The repertoire has millions of clones, 95% of them found once; the top ten carry 0.13%. The CDR3 length is 14 residues. Germline values: CDR1 PRHDT, CDR2 FYEKMQ (reference sequence). V lost 5 bases and J 6 bases, leaving 13 bases between the germline ends. Donors included only healthy HIV-negative adults lacking recent acute infections or vaccinations. On this clone itself: Its antigen is not known.

Study-wide results and limits: The study found lower generation probabilities in non-shared clonotypes than in those shared by all four donors.

This clonotype was sampled from a man between 18 and 35 years old in good health. The sample comprised naive CD4+ T cells sorted from blood. Described subset: CD45RA+ positively selected. The chain combines TRBV13 with TRBJ2-2; no firm D call. The CDR3 DNA sequence: TGTGCCAGCAGCCCACGCCCCTACCCCGGGGAGCTGTTTTTT. This codes for CASSPRPYPGELFF.